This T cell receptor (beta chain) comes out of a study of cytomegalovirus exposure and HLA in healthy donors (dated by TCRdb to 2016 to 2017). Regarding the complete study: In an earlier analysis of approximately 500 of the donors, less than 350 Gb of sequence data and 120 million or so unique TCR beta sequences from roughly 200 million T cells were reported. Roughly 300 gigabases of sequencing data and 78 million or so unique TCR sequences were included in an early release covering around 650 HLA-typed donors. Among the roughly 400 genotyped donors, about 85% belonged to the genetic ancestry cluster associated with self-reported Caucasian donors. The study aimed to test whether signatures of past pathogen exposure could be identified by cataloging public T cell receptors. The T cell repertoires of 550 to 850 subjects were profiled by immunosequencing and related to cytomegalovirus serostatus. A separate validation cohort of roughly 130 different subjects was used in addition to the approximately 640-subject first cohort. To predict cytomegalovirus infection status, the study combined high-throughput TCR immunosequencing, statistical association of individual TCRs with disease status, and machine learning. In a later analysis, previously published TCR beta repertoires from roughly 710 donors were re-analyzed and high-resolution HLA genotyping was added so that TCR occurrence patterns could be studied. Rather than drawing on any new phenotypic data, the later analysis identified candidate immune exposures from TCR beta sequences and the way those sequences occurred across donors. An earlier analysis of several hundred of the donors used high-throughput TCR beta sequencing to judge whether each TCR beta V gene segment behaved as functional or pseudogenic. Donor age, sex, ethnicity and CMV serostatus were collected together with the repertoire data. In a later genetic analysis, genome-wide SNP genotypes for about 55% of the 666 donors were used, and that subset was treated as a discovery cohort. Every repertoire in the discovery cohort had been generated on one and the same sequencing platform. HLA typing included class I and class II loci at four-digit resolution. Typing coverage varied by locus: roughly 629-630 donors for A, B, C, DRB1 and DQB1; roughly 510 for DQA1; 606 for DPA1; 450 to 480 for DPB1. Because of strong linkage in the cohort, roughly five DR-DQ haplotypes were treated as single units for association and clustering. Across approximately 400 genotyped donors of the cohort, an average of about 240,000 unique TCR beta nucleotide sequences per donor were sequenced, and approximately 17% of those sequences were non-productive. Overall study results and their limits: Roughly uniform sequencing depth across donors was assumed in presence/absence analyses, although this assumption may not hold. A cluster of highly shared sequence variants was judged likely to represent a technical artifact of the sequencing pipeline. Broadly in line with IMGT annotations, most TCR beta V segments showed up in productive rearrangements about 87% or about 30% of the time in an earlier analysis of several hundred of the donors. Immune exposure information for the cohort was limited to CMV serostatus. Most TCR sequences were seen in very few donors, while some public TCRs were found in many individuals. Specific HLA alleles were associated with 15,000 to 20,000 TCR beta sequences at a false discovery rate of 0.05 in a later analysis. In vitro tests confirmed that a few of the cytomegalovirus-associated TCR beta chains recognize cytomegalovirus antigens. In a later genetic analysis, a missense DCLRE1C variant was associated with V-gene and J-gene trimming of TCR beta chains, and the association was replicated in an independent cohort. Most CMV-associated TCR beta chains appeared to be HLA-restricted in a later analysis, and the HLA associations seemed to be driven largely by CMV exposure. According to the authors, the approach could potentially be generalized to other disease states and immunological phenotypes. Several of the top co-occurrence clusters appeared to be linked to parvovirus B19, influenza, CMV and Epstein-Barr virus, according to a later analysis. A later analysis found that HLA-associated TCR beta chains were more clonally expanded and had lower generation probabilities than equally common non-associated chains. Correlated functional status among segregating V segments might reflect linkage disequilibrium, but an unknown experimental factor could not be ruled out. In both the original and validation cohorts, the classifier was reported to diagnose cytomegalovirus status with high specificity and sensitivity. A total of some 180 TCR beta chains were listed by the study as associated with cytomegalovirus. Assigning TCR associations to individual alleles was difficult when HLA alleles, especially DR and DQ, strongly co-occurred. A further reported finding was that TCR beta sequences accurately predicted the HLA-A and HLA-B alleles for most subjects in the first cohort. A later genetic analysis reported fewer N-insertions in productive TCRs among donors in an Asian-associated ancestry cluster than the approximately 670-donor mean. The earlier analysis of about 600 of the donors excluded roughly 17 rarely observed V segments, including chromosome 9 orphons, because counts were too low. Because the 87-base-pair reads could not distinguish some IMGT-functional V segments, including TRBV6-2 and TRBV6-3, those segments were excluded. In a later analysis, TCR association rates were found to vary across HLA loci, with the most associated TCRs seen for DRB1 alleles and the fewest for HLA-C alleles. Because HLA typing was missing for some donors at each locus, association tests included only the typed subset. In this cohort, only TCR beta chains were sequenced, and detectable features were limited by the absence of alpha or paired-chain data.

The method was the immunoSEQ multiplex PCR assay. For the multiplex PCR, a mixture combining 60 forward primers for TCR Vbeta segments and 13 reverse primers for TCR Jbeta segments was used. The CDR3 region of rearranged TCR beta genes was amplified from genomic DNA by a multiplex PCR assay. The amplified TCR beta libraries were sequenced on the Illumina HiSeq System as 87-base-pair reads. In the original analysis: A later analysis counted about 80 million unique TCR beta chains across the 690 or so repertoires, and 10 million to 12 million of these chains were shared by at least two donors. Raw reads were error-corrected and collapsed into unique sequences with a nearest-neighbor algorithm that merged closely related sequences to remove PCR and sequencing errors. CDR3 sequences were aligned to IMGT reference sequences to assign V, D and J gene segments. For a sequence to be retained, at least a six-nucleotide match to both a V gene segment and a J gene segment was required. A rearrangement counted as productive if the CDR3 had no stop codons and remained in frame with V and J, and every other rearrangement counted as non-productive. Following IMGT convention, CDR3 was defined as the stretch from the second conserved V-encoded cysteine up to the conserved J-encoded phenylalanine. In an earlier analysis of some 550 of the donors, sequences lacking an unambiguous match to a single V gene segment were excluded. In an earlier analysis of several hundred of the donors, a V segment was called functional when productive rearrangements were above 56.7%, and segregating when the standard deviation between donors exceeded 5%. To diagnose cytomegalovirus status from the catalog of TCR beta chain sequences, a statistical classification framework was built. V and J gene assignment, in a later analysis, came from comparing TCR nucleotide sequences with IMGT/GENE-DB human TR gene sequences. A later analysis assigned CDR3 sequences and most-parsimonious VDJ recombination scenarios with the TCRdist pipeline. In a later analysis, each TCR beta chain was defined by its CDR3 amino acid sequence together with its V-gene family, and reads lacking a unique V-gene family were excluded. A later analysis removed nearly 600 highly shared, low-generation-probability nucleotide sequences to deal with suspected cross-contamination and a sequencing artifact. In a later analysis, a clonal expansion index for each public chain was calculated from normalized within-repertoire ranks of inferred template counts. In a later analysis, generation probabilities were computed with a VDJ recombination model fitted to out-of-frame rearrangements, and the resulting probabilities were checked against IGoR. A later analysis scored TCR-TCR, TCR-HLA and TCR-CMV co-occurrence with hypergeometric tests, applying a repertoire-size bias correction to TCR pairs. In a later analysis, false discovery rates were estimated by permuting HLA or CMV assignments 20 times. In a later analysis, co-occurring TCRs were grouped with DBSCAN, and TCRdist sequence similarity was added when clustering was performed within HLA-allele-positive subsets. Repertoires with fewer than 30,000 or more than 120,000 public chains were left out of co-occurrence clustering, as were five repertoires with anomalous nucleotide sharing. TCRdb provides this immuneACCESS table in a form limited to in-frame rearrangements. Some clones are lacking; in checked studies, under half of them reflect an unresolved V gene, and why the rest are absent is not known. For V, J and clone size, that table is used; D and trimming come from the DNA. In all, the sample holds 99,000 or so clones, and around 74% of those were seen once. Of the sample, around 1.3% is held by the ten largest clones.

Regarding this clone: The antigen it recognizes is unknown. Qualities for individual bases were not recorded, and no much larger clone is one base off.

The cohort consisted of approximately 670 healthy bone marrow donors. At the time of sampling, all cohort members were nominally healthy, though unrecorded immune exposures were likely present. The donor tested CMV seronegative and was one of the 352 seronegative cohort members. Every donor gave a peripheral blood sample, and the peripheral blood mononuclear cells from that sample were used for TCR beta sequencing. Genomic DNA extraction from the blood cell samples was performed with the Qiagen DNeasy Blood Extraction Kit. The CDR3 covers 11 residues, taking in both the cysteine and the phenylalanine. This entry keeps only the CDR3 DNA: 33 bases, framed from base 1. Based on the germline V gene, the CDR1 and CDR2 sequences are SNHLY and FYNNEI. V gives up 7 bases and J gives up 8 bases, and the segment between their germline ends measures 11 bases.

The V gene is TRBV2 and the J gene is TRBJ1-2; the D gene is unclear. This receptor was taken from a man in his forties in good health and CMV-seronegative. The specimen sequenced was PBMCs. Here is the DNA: TGTGCCAGCACGGGGTTTGCGGGCTACACCTTC. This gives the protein CASTGFAGYTF.